This T cell receptor (beta chain) stems from a study of T-cell memory formation after mild COVID-19. A single record per CDR3 protein comes from TCRdb applying MiXCR to the 5' RACE reads. The table has 300,000 to 400,000 distinct CDR3 sequences, 13% to 15% seen once. Study-wide points: In pre-infection memory, a portion of responding clones appeared, which suggested that cross-reactive memory joined. Whether second-wave clones peaking at day 37 were SARS-CoV-2 specific went unconfirmed.

About this clonotype: Its antigen is not identified.

The CDR3 runs 15 residues. V lost 3 bases to trimming and J lost 2 bases, with 17 bases between them. Germline CDR1 is DFQATT and CDR2 is SNEGSKA (reference sequence). Sequencing used PBMCs or a T cell subset sorted from them (not recorded which). The rearrangement uses TRBV20-1 and TRBJ2-7, with D perhaps TRBD1 or TRBD2 (5 bases each). The TCR comes from a man between 18 and 35 years old who had mild COVID-19 (a few samples of this study predate the infection). Cell type and time point are not known. The CDR3 DNA follows: TGCAGTGCTAGGGTAACTCCGGGACCTACCTACGAGCAGTACTTC. This sequence encodes CSARVTPGPTYEQYF.